This TCR beta chain emerged from a study of blood T cell repertoires in COVID-19. Assay used: immunoSEQ multiplex PCR; TCRdb lists only in-frame clones, some missing. In the table there are 330,000 or so clones, approximately 89% of which are singletons. CDR3 length: 16 residues. Germline CDR1 reads SGHTA; CDR2 reads FQGTGA. V trimming: 4 bases; J trimming: 4 bases; junction bases outside the gene matches: 5. The V and J genes are TRBV7-3 and TRBJ2-1; 12 bases fit TRBD2. The TCR comes from a middle-aged man in a cohort exposed to, infected with or recovered from COVID-19 (not recorded which). The specimen sequenced was PBMCs or T cells enriched from blood (not recorded which). CDR3 in DNA: TGTGCCAGCAGCTCGCCCGGGACTAGCGGGTACAATGAGCAGTTCTTC. It encodes CASSSPGTSGYNEQFF.